This is a list of T cell receptor beta chains from one sample in a study of CD8+ T cells in alopecia areata. Sequencing used immunoSEQ multiplex PCR; TCRdb keeps in-frame clones, though not all of them. Of some 200,000 clones listed, about 60% are singletons. The sequences come from CD4+ T cells sorted from blood, collected at week 0. These receptor sequences come from a human donor with alopecia areata. Each CDR3 is given with its conserved first and last residue. The D gene is left open where the match is weak. Rows give clone size only sometimes, using once, few, many, or a class for an expanded clone.

length	size	V	D	J	CDR3	DNA
12	.	TRBV29-1	.	TRBJ1-2	CSVVTGNYGYTF	TGCAGCGTTGTGACAGGCAACTATGGCTACACCTTC
13	.	TRBV18	.	TRBJ1-2	CASSHRVDYGYTF	TGTGCCAGCTCTCACAGGGTAGACTATGGCTACACCTTC
12	few	TRBV5-1	.	TRBJ1-5	CASSLDGQPQHF	TGCGCCAGCAGCTTGGACGGTCAGCCCCAGCATTTT
17	few	TRBV4-1	.	TRBJ1-1	CASNYPPGPRMNTEAFF	TGCGCCAGCAACTATCCACCCGGTCCCCGCATGAACACTGAAGCTTTCTTT
14	once	TRBV23-1	TRBD1	TRBJ1-2	CAKSTGGFVYGYTF	TGCGCCAAATCGACAGGGGGGTTTGTTTATGGCTACACCTTC
16	few	TRBV18	TRBD1	TRBJ2-1	CASSPLPGQGYNEQFF	TGTGCCAGCTCACCCCTCCCGGGACAGGGATACAATGAGCAGTTCTTC
13	.	TRBV27	TRBD1	TRBJ2-5	CASRPRDRETQYF	TGTGCCAGCAGACCCCGGGACAGGGAGACCCAGTACTTC
13	once	TRBV7-9	TRBD1	TRBJ2-5	CASSVQGQETQYF	TGTGCCAGCAGCGTACAGGGGCAAGAGACCCAGTACTTC
11	few	TRBV20-1	.	TRBJ1-2	CSARVGYGYTF	TGCAGTGCTAGAGTGGGCTATGGCTACACCTTC
12	.	TRBV30	.	TRBJ1-1	CAWRPDSTEAFF	TGTGCCTGGAGGCCCGACAGTACTGAAGCTTTCTTT